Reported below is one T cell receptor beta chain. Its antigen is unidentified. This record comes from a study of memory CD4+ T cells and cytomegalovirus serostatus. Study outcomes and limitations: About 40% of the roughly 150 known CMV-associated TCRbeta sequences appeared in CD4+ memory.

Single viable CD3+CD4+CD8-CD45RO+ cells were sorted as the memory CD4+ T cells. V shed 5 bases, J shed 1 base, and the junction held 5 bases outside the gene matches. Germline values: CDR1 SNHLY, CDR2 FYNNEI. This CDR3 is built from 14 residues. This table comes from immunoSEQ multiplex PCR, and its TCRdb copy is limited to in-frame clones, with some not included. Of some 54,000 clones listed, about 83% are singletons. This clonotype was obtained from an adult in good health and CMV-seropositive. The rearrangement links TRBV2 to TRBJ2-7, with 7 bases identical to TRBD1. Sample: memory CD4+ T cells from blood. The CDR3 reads CASSIQGVSYEQYF. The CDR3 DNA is TGTGCCAGCAGTATCCAGGGGGTTTCCTACGAGCAGTACTTC. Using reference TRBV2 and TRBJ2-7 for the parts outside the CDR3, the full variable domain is EPEVTQTPSHQVTQMGQEVILRCVPISNHLYFYWYRQILGQKVEFLVSFYNNEISEKSEIFDDQFSVERPDGSNFTLKIRSTKLEDSAMYFCASSIQGVSYEQYFGPGTRLTVT.